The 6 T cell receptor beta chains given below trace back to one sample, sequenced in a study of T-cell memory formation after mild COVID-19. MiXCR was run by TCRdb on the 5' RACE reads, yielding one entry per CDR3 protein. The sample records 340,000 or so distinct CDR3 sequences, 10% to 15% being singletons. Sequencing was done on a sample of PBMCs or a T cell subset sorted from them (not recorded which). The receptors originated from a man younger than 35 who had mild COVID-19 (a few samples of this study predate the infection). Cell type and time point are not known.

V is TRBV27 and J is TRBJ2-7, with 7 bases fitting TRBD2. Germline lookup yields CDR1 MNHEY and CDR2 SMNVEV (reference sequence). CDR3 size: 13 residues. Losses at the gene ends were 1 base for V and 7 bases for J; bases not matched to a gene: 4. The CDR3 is CASSLLRGSEQYF. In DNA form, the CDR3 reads TGTGCCAGCAGTTTATTGCGGGGGTCGGAGCAGTACTTC.

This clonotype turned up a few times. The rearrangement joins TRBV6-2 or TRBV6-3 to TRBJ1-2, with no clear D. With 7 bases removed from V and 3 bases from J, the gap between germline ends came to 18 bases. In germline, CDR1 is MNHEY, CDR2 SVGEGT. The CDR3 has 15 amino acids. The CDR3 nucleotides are TGTGCCAGCAAAGAACATGGCTATCTGGACTATGGCTACACCTTC. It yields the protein CASKEHGYLDYGYTF.

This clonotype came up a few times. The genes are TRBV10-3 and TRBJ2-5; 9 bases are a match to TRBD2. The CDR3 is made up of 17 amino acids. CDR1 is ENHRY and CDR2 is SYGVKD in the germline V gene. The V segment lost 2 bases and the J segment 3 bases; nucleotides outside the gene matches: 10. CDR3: CAISEALSAGGKETQYF. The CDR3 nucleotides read TGTGCCATCAGTGAGGCCCTATCAGCGGGGGGAAAAGAGACCCAGTACTTC.

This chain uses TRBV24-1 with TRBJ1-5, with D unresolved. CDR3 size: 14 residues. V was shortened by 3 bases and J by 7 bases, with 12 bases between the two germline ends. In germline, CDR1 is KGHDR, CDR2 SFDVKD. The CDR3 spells CATSDRAGGQPQHF. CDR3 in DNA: TGTGCCACCAGTGATAGGGCAGGCGGCCAGCCCCAGCATTTT.

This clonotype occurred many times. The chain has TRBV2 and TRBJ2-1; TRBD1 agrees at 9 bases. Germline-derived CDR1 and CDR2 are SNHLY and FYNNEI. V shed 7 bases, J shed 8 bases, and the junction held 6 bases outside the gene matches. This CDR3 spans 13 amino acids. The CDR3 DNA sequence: TGTGCCAGCACTCCGGACAGGGGAGATGAGCAGTTCTTC. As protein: CASTPDRGDEQFF.

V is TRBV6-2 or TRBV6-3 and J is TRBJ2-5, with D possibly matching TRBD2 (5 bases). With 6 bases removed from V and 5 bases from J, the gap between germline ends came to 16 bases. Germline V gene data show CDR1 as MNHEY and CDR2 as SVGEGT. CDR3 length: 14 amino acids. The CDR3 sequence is CASSSGIEWETQYF. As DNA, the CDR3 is TGTGCCAGCAGCTCGGGAATAGAGTGGGAGACCCAGTACTTC.